Each of the 12 T cell receptor beta chains below was sequenced from the same sample in a study of shared clonotypes between healthy human individuals. Profiling relied on immunoSEQ multiplex PCR, and the TCRdb table lists in-frame clones only, not all of them. The table lists a few million clones, around 95% of them singletons. The specimen was naive CD4+ T cells sorted from blood. Subset defined: CD45RA+ positively selected. All receptors come from a man aged 18 to 29 in good health.

The chain is built from TRBV19 and TRBJ1-3; no firm D call. CDR1 is LNHDA, CDR2 SQIVND, per germline (reference sequence). The CDR3 has 11 amino acids. V lost 5 bases to trimming and J lost 5 bases, with 4 bases between them. CDR3 sequence reads: CASSSRNTIYF. The CDR3 coding sequence is TGTGCCAGTAGTTCGAGAAACACCATATATTTT.

The chain is built from TRBV10-3 and TRBJ1-6, with 7 bases lining up with TRBD1. After removal of 4 bases from V and 5 bases from J, the junction contained 5 bases not matched to a gene. Looked up from germline, CDR1 is ENHRY and CDR2 is SYGVKD. This CDR3 has 15 amino acids. CDR3 residues: CAISALQGNNSPLHF. The CDR3 region has the DNA TGTGCCATCAGTGCGTTACAGGGGAATAATTCACCCCTCCACTTT.

The table lists this clone with a few counts. The sample contains more than one DNA sequence encoding this CDR3. The chain couples TRBV6-6 to TRBJ2-7; tentative D call: TRBD1 (6 bases). The CDR3 has 12 amino acids. Between the trimmed V and J ends, which lost 6 bases and 3 bases, there was a span of 9 bases. Germline V gene sequence: CDR1 MNHNY, CDR2 SVGAGI (reference sequence). The CDR3 region is CASRSQGYEQYF. The CDR3 DNA sequence: TGTGCCAGCAGGTCACAGGGCTACGAGCAGTACTTC.

The chain combines TRBV30 with TRBJ2-7; 13 positions match TRBD2. Losses at the gene ends were 8 bases for V and 6 bases for J; bases not matched to a gene: 7. The CDR3 has 13 residues. Germline V CDR1 and CDR2: GTSNPN, SVGIG (reference sequence). CDR3 DNA: TGTGCCGTAACTAGCGGGGGGGCCTCCGAGCAGTACTTC. Encoded protein: CAVTSGGASEQYF.

This rearrangement joins TRBV10-1 to TRBJ2-5, with TRBD2 identical over 11 bases. Germline V gene lookup returns CDR1 WNHNN and CDR2 SYGVQD (reference sequence). CDR3 size: 16 residues. The V segment lost 3 bases and the J segment 1 base; nucleotides outside the gene matches: 4. CDR3: CASSDPSGGPQETQYF. The DNA of the CDR3 is TGCGCCAGCAGTGATCCTAGCGGGGGGCCCCAAGAGACCCAGTACTTC.

In this sample, this clone turned up once. This chain uses TRBV7-9 with TRBJ2-6, with TRBD1 identical over 8 bases. From germline, CDR1 is SEHNR and CDR2 FQNEAQ (reference sequence). This CDR3 spans 17 amino acids. J lost 0 bases, V lost 1 base, and 2 bases had no gene match. The CDR3 loop reads CASSLGQGPSGANVLTF. The CDR3 DNA reads TGTGCCAGCAGCTTAGGACAGGGGCCCTCTGGGGCCAACGTCCTGACTTTC.

The chain employs TRBV9 and TRBJ2-2, with D possibly TRBD2 on 6 matching bases. The V gene's germline CDR1 is SGDLS and CDR2 YYNGEE. This CDR3 spans 15 amino acids. V was clipped by 4 bases and J by 3 bases, with 13 bases between them. CDR3 loop: CASSFGLPDTGELFF. The CDR3 DNA follows: TGTGCCAGCAGCTTTGGACTACCAGACACCGGGGAGCTGTTTTTT. Filled out from reference TRBV9 and TRBJ2-2, the complete variable domain reads DSGVTQTPKHLITATGQRVTLRCSPRSGDLSVYWYQQSLDQGLQFLIQYYNGEERAKGNILERFSAQQFPDLHSELNLSSLELGDSALYFCASSFGLPDTGELFFGEGSRLTVL.

This chain uses TRBV10-3 with TRBJ2-1; perhaps TRBD2 as D (6 bases). The CDR3 has 15 amino acids. The V end was cut by 3 bases, the J end by 2 bases, with 11 bases between. Germline CDR1 ENHRY, CDR2 SYGVKD. The CDR3 protein is CAISEGGLTYNEQFF. The CDR3 nucleotides are TGTGCCATCAGTGAAGGAGGGCTTACCTACAATGAGCAGTTCTTC.

The genes are TRBV10-2 and TRBJ2-3; D is perhaps TRBD2 (5 bases). CDR1 is WSHSY and CDR2 is SAAADI in the germline V gene. This CDR3 spans 12 amino acids. Trimming took 3 bases from V and 9 from J, leaving 10 bases between them. The CDR3 sequence: CASSDSVWTQYF. The CDR3 DNA is TGCGCCAGCAGTGATAGCGTTTGGACGCAGTATTTT.

DNA of the CDR3: TGTGCCAGCAGTGAAGACGGACAGGCCTACGAGCAGTACTTC. As protein: CASSEDGQAYEQYF. The rearrangement uses TRBV6-1 and TRBJ2-7; 7 bases line up with TRBD1. CDR1 and CDR2 from the germline V gene are MNHNS and SASEGT. The CDR3 runs to 14 residues. V dropped 1 base and J dropped 2; count of bases not matched to a gene: 2.

The chain links TRBV25-1 to TRBJ2-5; D is unresolved. This CDR3 is 11 amino acids long. V dropped 5 bases and J dropped 4 bases, with 5 bases sitting between them. Germline-derived CDR1 and CDR2 are MGHDK and SYGVNS. The CDR3 bases are TGTGCCAGCAGTTTATTAGAGACCCAGTACTTC. Its protein product is CASSLLETQYF. Full variable domain (rest looked up from reference TRBV25-1 and TRBJ2-5): EADIYQTPRYLVIGTGKKITLECSQTMGHDKMYWYQQDPGMELHLIHYSYGVNSTEKGDLSSESTVSRIRTEHFPLTLESARPSHTSQYLCASSLLETQYFGPGTRLLVL.

The genes are TRBV27 and TRBJ2-7, with a weak D call TRBD2 (6 bases). CDR1 and CDR2 from the germline V gene are MNHEY and SMNVEV (reference sequence). Trimming removed 1 base from V and 5 bases from J, with 15 bases in between. The CDR3 totals 15 residues. The DNA of the CDR3 is TGTGCCAGCAGTTTATTATTGGGGGGACCCGACGAGCAGTACTTC. This codes for CASSLLLGGPDEQYF.